One T cell receptor beta chain is described in this entry. The protocol was immunoSEQ multiplex PCR, while the TCRdb copy is restricted to in-frame clones and leaves out a portion. The data contain about 110,000 clones, about 91% of them singletons. The record originates from a study of siplizumab effects on memory and regulatory T cells. Sequenced input: Tregs sorted from blood. The receptor was isolated from a human donor in good health.

In nucleotides, the CDR3 is TGTGCCACCGGGAGTGGGGGAATCTACGAGCAGTACTTC. Protein product: CATGSGGIYEQYF. The V call is TRBV15, the J call TRBJ2-7, with D tentatively TRBD1 or TRBD2 (5 bases each). V was clipped by 8 bases and J by 3 bases, with 14 bases between them. Germline CDR1 is LNHNV and CDR2 is YYDKDF (reference sequence). This CDR3 has 13 residues.